This is a list of T cell receptor beta chains from one sample in a study of cytomegalovirus exposure and HLA in healthy donors. Produced via immunoSEQ multiplex PCR; TCRdb's table is partial and in-frame only. This table has around 190,000 clones, approximately 80% appearing once. The sample comprised PBMCs. These receptors originate from a woman under 40 in good health and CMV-seronegative. Each CDR3 is given with its conserved first and last residue. D genes are given only for firm matches. Clone size is not always given. Where it is, it says once, few, many or a class for expanded clones.

j_gene	abundance	d_gene	v_gene	CDR3nt	CDR3aa
TRBJ2-7	NA	TRBD2	TRBV9	TGTGCCAGCAGCCCTAGCGGGAGGGTCTACGAGCAGTACTTC	CASSPSGRVYEQYF
TRBJ1-2	NA	NA	TRBV7-2	TGTGCCAGCAGCTTAGACGGTTCAGGGTCCCGTAGCTACACCTTC	CASSLDGSGSRSYTF
TRBJ2-7	NA	NA	TRBV5-4	TGTGCCAGCACCCCTGGAGGCTCACGCTACGAGCAGTACTTC	CASTPGGSRYEQYF
TRBJ1-1	NA	NA	TRBV5-1	TGCGCCAGCAGCTTGCTGGGACTTACGAACACTGAAGCTTTCTTT	CASSLLGLTNTEAFF
TRBJ1-2	NA	NA	TRBV11-2	TGTGCCAGCAGCCCTTCTAGGTGGTATGGCTACACCTTC	CASSPSRWYGYTF
TRBJ2-7	NA	NA	TRBV29-1	TGCAGCGTTGCGGCCAGGGGGGACGAGCAGTACTTC	CSVAARGDEQYF
TRBJ2-7	NA	NA	TRBV7-9	TGTGCCAGCAGCCTCGGTGGGGGGAACGAGCAGTACTTC	CASSLGGGNEQYF
TRBJ2-7	NA	NA	TRBV10-3	TGTGCCATCAGCATAGATCCTTCCTACGAGCAGTACTTC	CAISIDPSYEQYF
TRBJ1-3	few	NA	TRBV7-2	TGTGCCAGCAGCTTAGACCCGCAGGGGATGGGCAGCTCTGGAAACACCATATATTTT	CASSLDPQGMGSSGNTIYF
TRBJ2-2	NA	NA	TRBV30	TGTGCCTGGAGTACAGGGTTCACCGGGGAGCTGTTTTTT	CAWSTGFTGELFF
TRBJ2-1	NA	TRBD2	TRBV7-9	TGTGCCAGCAGCCCTAGCGGGAGGATGAATAATGAGCAGTTCTTC	CASSPSGRMNNEQFF
TRBJ1-1	NA	NA	TRBV5-4	TGTGCCAGTGGCTCCAGGGACACTGAAGCTTTCTTT	CASGSRDTEAFF
TRBJ1-2	NA	NA	TRBV2	TGTGCCAGCAGGGCGGGGGGCGCTTCCTATGGCTACACCTTC	CASRAGGASYGYTF
TRBJ1-6	NA	NA	TRBV30	TGTGCCTGGAGGGAACTTATTGGGAGCTCCTATAATTCACCCCTCCACTTT	CAWRELIGSSYNSPLHF
TRBJ2-7	NA	TRBD1	TRBV7-6	TGTGCCAGCAGCTCCGGGACAGGCGGATACGAGCAGTACTTC	CASSSGTGGYEQYF
TRBJ2-7	NA	NA	TRBV6-1	TGTGCCAGCAGTTCGGGTATTTTGCTCTACGAGCAGTACTTC	CASSSGILLYEQYF
TRBJ2-5	NA	TRBD1	TRBV2	TGTGCCAGCAGTGCTGGACAGGGCTGGCAAGAGACCCAGTACTTC	CASSAGQGWQETQYF
TRBJ1-2	once	TRBD1	TRBV27	TGTGCCAGCAGTTTAAAATCAGACAGGGTGTATGGCTACCCCTTC	CASSLKSDRVYGYPF
TRBJ2-1	NA	TRBD2	TRBV4-1	TGCGCCAGCAGCCCGTACGGACTAGCAGAGACCAATGAGCAGTTCTTC	CASSPYGLAETNEQFF
TRBJ1-5	few	TRBD1	TRBV30	TGTGCCTGGAGCGGGGACAGGGTCGGACAGCCCCAGCATTTT	CAWSGDRVGQPQHF
TRBJ2-7	NA	NA	TRBV7-9	TGTTCCAGCAGCTTAGTTTTACAGGGTGTTGATTACGAGCAGTACTTC	CSSSLVLQGVDYEQYF
TRBJ1-1	NA	NA	TRBV28	TGTGCCAGCAGTCCCCGAAGGCGGGCTGAAGCTTTCTTT	CASSPRRRAEAFF
TRBJ1-2	NA	TRBD1	TRBV4-1	TGCGCCAGCAGCTATACGGACAGGGGGGCAACGCGCTATGGCTACACCTTC	CASSYTDRGATRYGYTF
TRBJ2-3	NA	TRBD1	TRBV9	TGTGCCAGCAGCGCGAGGACAGGGGGCGTAGATACGCAGTATTTT	CASSARTGGVDTQYF
TRBJ1-1	NA	NA	TRBV7-9	TGTTCCAGCAGCACGGGTCCCACTGAAGCTTTCTTT	CSSSTGPTEAFF
TRBJ2-7	NA	NA	TRBV7-8	TGTGCCAGCAGCGCCATGCGGGAGCAGTACTTC	CASSAMREQYF
TRBJ2-7	NA	TRBD2	TRBV11-2	TGTGCCAGCAGCTCGGGACTAGCGAGCTACGAGCAGTACTTC	CASSSGLASYEQYF
TRBJ2-1	NA	TRBD1	TRBV27	TGTGCCAGCAGTTTAAGGGGGCCCCTAACCTACTACAATGAGCAGTTCTTC	CASSLRGPLTYYNEQFF
TRBJ1-4	NA	NA	TRBV10-3	TGTGCCATCAGTGGGGGCAGGGGAAGTGAAAAACTGTTTTTT	CAISGGRGSEKLFF
TRBJ1-1	NA	TRBD1	TRBV6-5	TGTGCCAGCAGTTACGACAGGGAACTCCCTGAAGCTTTCTTT	CASSYDRELPEAFF
TRBJ2-1	NA	TRBD2	TRBV7-2	TGTGCCAGCAGCCCTCCTAGGGGGACTAGCGGTTACAATGAGCAGTTCTTC	CASSPPRGTSGYNEQFF
TRBJ1-2	NA	TRBD1	TRBV5-6	TGTGCCAGCAGCCTGGACAGGTGGTTAAACTATGGCTACACCTTC	CASSLDRWLNYGYTF
TRBJ1-2	NA	NA	TRBV19	TGTGCCAGTAGTATAGTACTCTTGAGAGGCTCCCTTATGGTGGACACCTTC	CASSIVLLRGSLMVDTF
TRBJ2-5	NA	TRBD2	TRBV4-1	TGCGCCAGCAGCCAGGGTGGCCTAGCGGGAGAGACCCAGTACTTC	CASSQGGLAGETQYF
TRBJ2-1	NA	TRBD1	TRBV9	TGTGCCAGCAGCGTGGGGACAGGGGCTCTAGGGGAGCAGTTCTTC	CASSVGTGALGEQFF
TRBJ1-4	NA	TRBD1	TRBV30	TGTGCCTGGAGTGACACCGGGACAGGGCTTGTGAAACTGTTTTTT	CAWSDTGTGLVKLFF
TRBJ2-1	NA	NA	TRBV7-9	TGTGCCAGTAGCGCGAGCTCCTACAATGAGCAGTTCTTC	CASSASSYNEQFF
TRBJ1-2	NA	NA	TRBV9	TGTGCCAGCAGCGCCGGGAGACTCTTC	CASSAGRLF
TRBJ1-2	NA	NA	TRBV6-1	TGTGCCAGCAGTGTTCACCCCCCCGGGAGGGAATATGGCTACACCTTC	CASSVHPPGREYGYTF